What follows describes a single T cell receptor (beta chain). This entry is derived from a study of cytomegalovirus exposure and HLA in healthy donors. CDR3 length: 16 amino acids. The V gene's germline CDR1 is MNHNS and CDR2 SASEGT. Trimming pared 4 bases from V and 9 bases from J, leaving 24 bases between. Assay used: immunoSEQ multiplex PCR; TCRdb lists only in-frame clones, some missing. This table has 250,000 to 350,000 clones, around 90% appearing once. The origin of this receptor is a woman under 40 in good health and CMV-seropositive. Sequenced sample: PBMCs. The rearrangement joins TRBV6-1 to TRBJ2-5, with D maybe TRBD2 (5 bases). DNA of the CDR3: TGTGCCAGCAGTGCCAATGCTGTCGGGCCCGCCGGGGCCCAGTACTTC. It codes for CASSANAVGPAGAQYF.